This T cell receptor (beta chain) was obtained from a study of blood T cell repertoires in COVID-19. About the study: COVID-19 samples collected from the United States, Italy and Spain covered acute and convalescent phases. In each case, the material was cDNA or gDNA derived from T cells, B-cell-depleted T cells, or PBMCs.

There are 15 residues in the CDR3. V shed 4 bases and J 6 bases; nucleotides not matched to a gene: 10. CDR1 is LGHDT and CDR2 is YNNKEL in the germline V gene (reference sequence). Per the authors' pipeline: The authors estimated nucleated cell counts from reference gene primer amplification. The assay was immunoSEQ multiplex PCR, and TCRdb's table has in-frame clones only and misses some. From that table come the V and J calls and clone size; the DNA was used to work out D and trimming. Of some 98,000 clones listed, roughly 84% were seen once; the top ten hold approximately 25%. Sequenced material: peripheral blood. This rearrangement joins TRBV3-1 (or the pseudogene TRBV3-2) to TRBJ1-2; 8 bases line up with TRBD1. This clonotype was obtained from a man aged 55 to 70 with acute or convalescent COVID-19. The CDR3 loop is CASSRVRGREDGYTF. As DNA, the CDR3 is TGTGCCAGCAGCCGGGTCAGGGGGCGCGAGGATGGCTACACCTTC.